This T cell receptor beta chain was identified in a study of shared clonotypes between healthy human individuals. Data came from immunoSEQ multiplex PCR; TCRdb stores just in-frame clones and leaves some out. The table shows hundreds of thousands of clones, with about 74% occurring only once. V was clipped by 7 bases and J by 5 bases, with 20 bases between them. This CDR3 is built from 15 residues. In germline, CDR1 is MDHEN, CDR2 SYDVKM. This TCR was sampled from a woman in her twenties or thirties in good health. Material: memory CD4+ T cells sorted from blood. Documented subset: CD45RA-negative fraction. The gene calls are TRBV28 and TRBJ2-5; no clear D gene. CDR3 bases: TGTGCCAGCACCCCTCTCCATAGTATTCCGGAGACCCAGTACTTC. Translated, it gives CASTPLHSIPETQYF.